Presented here are 9 T cell receptor beta chains from one specimen sequenced in a study of blood T cell repertoires in COVID-19. Libraries were prepared by immunoSEQ multiplex PCR; TCRdb keeps only in-frame clonotypes and omits some of them. The sample holds roughly 100,000 clones, 87% seen once. Sequenced: peripheral blood. Receptors were obtained from a man aged 45-65 years with active COVID-19.

The rearrangement uses TRBV3-1 (or the pseudogene TRBV3-2) and TRBJ1-3; 7 bases map to TRBD1. The germline gives CDR1 LGHDT, CDR2 YNNKEL (reference sequence). The CDR3 runs 15 residues. V lost 4 bases, J lost 4 bases, and 7 bases stayed unmatched. The CDR3 sequence is CASSPLRGTGNTIYF. The CDR3 DNA reads as TGTGCCAGCAGCCCACTCAGGGGGACGGGAAACACCATATATTTT.

V and J are TRBV4-1 and TRBJ2-7, with D uncertain. This CDR3 has 15 residues. Germline V CDR1 and CDR2: MGHRA, YSYEKL. V shed 0 bases and J shed 5 bases, with 14 bases lying between them. The CDR3 protein is CASSQDSGLTDEQYF. The CDR3 bases are TGCGCCAGCAGCCAAGATTCCGGGTTGACCGACGAGCAGTACTTC.

This chain uses TRBV6-1 with TRBJ1-1; the match to TRBD1 covers 11 bases. Germline CDR1 MNHNS, CDR2 SASEGT. The CDR3 totals 14 residues. J lost 10 bases, V lost 2 bases, and 6 bases had no gene match. The CDR3 region is CASSESGQGASAFF. CDR3 in DNA: TGTGCCAGCAGTGAAAGCGGACAGGGGGCCTCAGCTTTCTTT.

V usage is TRBV18 and J usage is TRBJ2-7; 9 bases match TRBD1. CDR1 is KGHSH, CDR2 LQKENI, per germline. J lost 0 bases, V lost 2 bases, and 2 bases had no gene match. The CDR3 runs to 15 residues. The CDR3 protein is CASSPATGGSYEQYF. CDR3 in DNA: TGTGCCAGCTCACCAGCGACAGGGGGCTCCTACGAGCAGTACTTC.

This clone was seen a single time. CDR3 bases: TGCGCCAGCAGCTTGGAGGGAGATGGGGGCTACACCTTC. Translation: CASSLEGDGGYTF. This chain uses TRBV5-1 with TRBJ1-2; D not resolved. The CDR3 is 13 amino acids. Trimming took off 0 bases at V and 8 bases at J, with 11 bases between the two ends. CDR1 is SGHRS and CDR2 is YFSETQ in the germline V gene.

J is TRBJ2-7 and V is TRBV5-4, with unresolved D. Looked up from germline, CDR1 is SGHNT and CDR2 is YYREEE (reference sequence). CDR3 size: 12 residues. V lost 2 bases and J lost 5, with 8 bases in between. The CDR3 reads CASSFDRNEQYF. The DNA for the CDR3 is TGTGCCAGCAGCTTCGATAGAAACGAGCAGTACTTC.

V usage is TRBV7-8 and J usage is TRBJ2-3; 9 nucleotides line up with TRBD2. Germline V gives CDR1 SGHVS, CDR2 FQNEAQ. V lost 4 bases, J lost 5 bases, and 7 bases stayed unmatched. The CDR3 has 15 amino acids. The CDR3 sequence is CASSYRTSAGDTQYF. Written as DNA, the CDR3 is TGTGCCAGCAGCTACAGGACTAGCGCTGGAGATACGCAGTATTTT.

With respect to this clone: Germline and junction disagree at one end, which may indicate a read error. The chain joins TRBV2 to TRBJ1-4; unclear D gene. The germline V gene encodes CDR1 SNHLY and CDR2 FYNNEI. The CDR3 covers 13 residues. The CDR3 here is CASSQGLNGKLFF. As DNA, the CDR3 is TGTGCCAGCAGTCAAGGACTCAATGGAAAACTGTTTTTT.

The rearrangement links TRBV5-1 to TRBJ2-3; the D gene is possibly TRBD1 (6 bases). Germline CDR1 SGHRS, CDR2 YFSETQ. This CDR3 is 14 amino acids long. Trimming removed 4 bases from V and 8 bases from J, with 17 bases in between. As DNA, the CDR3 is TGCGCCAGCAGCCCCGGGACAAGGGCCGTTACGCAGTATTTT. This codes for CASSPGTRAVTQYF.